This TCR beta chain is from a study of Graves' ophthalmopathy and Graves' hyperthyroidism. CDR3 length equals 13 residues. V was clipped by 3 bases and J by 9 bases, with 15 bases between them. Germline V CDR1 and CDR2: SGHDT, YYEEEE. Investigators amplified TCR beta CDR3 regions from RNA transcripts. HTBI primers were employed in first-round RT-PCR, then a second-round multiplex PCR followed. TCRdb analysed the multiplex PCR reads with MiXCR anew, one entry per CDR3 protein. Here the sample spans 200,000 to 300,000 distinct CDR3 sequences, about 47% being singletons. Donors with ophthalmopathy: moderate-to-severe activity, CAS ≥3, NOSPECS ≥4, duration under 3 months. This clonotype was counted only a few times.

The sequence came from an adult man with Graves' ophthalmopathy. The V and J genes are TRBV5-6 and TRBJ1-2, with a possible D match to TRBD1 (5 bases). The sequenced material came from peripheral blood. CDR3 region: CASSSQGGESYTF. In nucleotides, the CDR3 is TGTGCCAGCAGCTCCCAGGGAGGGGAGAGCTACACCTTC.